This T cell receptor (beta chain) came from a study of OX40 agonist ivuxolimab in advanced cancers. The protocol was immunoSEQ multiplex PCR, while the TCRdb copy is restricted to in-frame clones and leaves out a portion. Here the sample spans approximately 100,000 clones, roughly nine tenths being singletons. Material: CD4+ or CD8+ T cells sorted from blood, obtained in a trial of the OX40 agonist ivuxolimab. The TCR originated in an adult with an advanced solid tumor such as melanoma, head and neck, liver or kidney cancer.

CDR3 coding DNA: TGCGCCAGCAGCCGGAACAGGGTCGGGGCAGATACGCAGTATTTT. Translated, it gives CASSRNRVGADTQYF. The chain joins TRBV5-1 to TRBJ2-3; TRBD1 is a possible D gene (6 bases). V was cut by 4 bases and J by 4 bases, with 16 bases left in between. Germline loops: CDR1 SGHRS, CDR2 YFSETQ. The CDR3 spans 15 residues. Combining the CDR3 with reference TRBV5-1 and TRBJ2-3 gives the whole variable domain KAGVTQTPRYLIKTRGQQVTLSCSPISGHRSVSWYQQTPGQGLQFLFEYFSETQRNKGNFPGRFSGRQFSNSRSEMNVSTLELGDSALYLCASSRNRVGADTQYFGPGTRLTVL.